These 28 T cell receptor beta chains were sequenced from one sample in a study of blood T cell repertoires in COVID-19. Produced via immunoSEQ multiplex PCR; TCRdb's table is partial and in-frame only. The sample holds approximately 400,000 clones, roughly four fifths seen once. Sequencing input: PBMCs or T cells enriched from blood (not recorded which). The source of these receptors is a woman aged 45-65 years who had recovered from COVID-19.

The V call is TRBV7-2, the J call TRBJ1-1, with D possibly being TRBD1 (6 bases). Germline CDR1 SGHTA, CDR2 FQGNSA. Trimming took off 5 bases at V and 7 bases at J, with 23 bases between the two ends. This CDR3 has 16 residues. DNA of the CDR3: TGTGCCAGCAGCCCACAGACAGGCAAGTCGGTTTTTGAAGCTTTCTTT. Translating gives CASSPQTGKSVFEAFF.

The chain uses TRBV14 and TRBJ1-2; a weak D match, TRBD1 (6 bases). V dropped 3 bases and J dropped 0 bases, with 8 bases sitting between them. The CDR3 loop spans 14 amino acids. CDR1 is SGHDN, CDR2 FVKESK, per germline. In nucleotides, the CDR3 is TGTGCCAGCAGCCACAGGGGTTCTAACTATGGCTACACCTTC. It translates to CASSHRGSNYGYTF.

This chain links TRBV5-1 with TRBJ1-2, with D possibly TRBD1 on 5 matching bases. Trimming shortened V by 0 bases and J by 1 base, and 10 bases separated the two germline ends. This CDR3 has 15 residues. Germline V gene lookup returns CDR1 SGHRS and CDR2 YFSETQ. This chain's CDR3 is CASSLGLGLNYGYTF. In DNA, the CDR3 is TGCGCCAGCAGCTTGGGTCTGGGGCTTAACTATGGCTACACCTTC.

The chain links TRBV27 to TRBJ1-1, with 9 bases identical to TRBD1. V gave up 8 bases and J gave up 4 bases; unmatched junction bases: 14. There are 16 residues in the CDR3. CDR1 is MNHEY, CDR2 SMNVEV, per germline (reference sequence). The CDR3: CASGLTGGKKSTEAFF. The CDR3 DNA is TGTGCCAGCGGGCTGACAGGGGGGAAGAAGAGCACTGAAGCTTTCTTT.

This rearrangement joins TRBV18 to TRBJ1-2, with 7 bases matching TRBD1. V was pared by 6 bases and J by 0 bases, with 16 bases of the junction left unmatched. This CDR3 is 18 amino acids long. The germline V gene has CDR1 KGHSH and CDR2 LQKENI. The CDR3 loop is CASSLTGQPAGSNYGYTF. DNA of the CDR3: TGTGCCAGCTCCCTCACGGGACAGCCGGCGGGGTCTAACTATGGCTACACCTTC.

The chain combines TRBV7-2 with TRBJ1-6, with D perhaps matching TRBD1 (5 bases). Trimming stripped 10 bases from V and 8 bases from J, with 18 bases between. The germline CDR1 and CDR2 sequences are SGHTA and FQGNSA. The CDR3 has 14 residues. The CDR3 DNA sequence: TGTGCCACGGGGGGAGGGTCCTTTTATTCACCCCTCCACTTT. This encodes CATGGGSFYSPLHF.

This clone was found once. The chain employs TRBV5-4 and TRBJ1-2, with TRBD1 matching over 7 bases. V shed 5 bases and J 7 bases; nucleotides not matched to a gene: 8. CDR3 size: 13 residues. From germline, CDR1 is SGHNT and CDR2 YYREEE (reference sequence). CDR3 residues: CASRPDRDGGYTF. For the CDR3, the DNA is TGTGCCAGCAGGCCCGACAGGGATGGTGGCTACACCTTC.

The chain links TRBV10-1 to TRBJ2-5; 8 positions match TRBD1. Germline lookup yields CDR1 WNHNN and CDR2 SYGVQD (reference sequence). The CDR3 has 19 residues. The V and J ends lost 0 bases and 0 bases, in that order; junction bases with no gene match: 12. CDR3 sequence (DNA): TGCGCCAGCAGTGAGTCACGTGGACAGGGCCGGGGGTACCAAGAGACCCAGTACTTC. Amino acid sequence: CASSESRGQGRGYQETQYF.

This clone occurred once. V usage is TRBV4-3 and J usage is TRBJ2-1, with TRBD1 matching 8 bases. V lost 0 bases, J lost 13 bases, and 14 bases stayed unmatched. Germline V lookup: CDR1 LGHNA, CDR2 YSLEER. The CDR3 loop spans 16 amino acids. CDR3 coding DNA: TGCGCCAGCAGCCAAGAAAGGCCCCAGGGGGCGACGTCTCAGTTCTTC. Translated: CASSQERPQGATSQFF.

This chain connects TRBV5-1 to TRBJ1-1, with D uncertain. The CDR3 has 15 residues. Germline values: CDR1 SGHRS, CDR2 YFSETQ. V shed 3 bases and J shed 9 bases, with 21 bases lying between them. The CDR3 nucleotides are TGCGCCAGCAGCTCGGGCGGTTCAGGTGGACTTAAAGCTTTCTTT. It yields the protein CASSSGGSGGLKAFF.

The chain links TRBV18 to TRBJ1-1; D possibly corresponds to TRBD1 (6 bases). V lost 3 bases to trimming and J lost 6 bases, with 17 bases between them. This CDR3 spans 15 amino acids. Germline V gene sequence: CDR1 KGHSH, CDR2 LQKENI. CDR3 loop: CASSPHSQGYAEAFF. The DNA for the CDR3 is TGTGCCAGCTCACCGCACTCACAGGGTTACGCTGAAGCTTTCTTT. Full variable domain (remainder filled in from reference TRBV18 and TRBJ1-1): NAGVMQNPRHLVRRRGQEARLRCSPMKGHSHVYWYRQLPEEGLKFMVYLQKENIIDESGMPKERFSAEFPKEGPSILRIQQVVRGDSAAYFCASSPHSQGYAEAFFGQGTRLTVV.

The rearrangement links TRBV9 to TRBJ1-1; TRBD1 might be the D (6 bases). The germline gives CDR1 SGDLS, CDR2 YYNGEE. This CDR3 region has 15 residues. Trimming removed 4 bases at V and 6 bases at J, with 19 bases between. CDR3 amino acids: CASSIQPGGGSEAFF. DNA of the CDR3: TGTGCCAGCAGCATTCAACCGGGAGGGGGTTCTGAAGCTTTCTTT.

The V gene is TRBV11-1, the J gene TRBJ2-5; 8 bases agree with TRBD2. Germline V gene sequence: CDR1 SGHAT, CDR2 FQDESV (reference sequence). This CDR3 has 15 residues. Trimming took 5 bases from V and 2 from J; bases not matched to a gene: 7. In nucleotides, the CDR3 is TGTGCCAGCAGCCCAGCCCCGGGGGGGCAAGAGACCCAGTACTTC. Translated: CASSPAPGGQETQYF.

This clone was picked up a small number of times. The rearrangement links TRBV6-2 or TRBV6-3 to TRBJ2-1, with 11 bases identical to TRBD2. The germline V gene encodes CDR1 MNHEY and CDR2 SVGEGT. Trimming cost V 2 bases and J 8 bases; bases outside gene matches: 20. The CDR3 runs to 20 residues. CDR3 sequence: CASSYVTGSILAGVFDEQFF. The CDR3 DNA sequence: TGTGCCAGCAGTTACGTTACAGGGTCAATACTAGCGGGAGTATTTGATGAGCAGTTCTTC.

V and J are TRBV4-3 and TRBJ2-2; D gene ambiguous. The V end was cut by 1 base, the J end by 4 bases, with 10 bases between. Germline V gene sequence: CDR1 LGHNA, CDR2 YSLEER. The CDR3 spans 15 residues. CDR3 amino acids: CASSQARLRTGELFF. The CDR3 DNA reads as TGCGCCAGCAGCCAAGCTAGACTTCGCACCGGGGAGCTGTTTTTT.

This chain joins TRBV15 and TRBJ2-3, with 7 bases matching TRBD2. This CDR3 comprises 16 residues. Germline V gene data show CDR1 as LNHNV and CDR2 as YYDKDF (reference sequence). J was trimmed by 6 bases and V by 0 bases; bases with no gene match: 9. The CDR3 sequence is CATSRDLGGSGDTQYF. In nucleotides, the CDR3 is TGTGCCACCAGCAGAGATCTGGGCGGGAGTGGGGATACGCAGTATTTT. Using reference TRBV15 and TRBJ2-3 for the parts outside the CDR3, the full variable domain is DAMVIQNPRYQVTQFGKPVTLSCSQTLNHNVMYWYQQKSSQAPKLLFHYYDKDFNNEADTPDNFQSRRPNTSFCFLDIRSPGLGDTAMYLCATSRDLGGSGDTQYFGPGTRLTVL.

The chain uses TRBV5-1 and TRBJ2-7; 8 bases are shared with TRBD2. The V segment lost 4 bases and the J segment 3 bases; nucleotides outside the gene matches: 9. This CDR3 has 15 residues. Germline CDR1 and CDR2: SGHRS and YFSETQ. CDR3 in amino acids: CASSRELAGNYEQYF. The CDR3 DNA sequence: TGCGCCAGCAGCCGGGAGCTAGCGGGCAACTACGAGCAGTACTTC.

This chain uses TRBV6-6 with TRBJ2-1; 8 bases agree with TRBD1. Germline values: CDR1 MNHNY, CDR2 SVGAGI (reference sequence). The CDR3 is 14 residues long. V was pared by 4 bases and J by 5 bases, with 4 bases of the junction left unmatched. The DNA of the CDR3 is TGTGCCAGCAGTTTCGGGACAGGAAACAATGAGCAGTTCTTC. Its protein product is CASSFGTGNNEQFF.

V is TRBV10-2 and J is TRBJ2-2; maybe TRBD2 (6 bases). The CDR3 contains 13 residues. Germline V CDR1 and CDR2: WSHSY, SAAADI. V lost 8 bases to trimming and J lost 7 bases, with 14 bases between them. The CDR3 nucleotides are TGCGCCAGCGGGGGGTTTAGTCACGGGGAGCTGTTTTTT. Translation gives CASGGFSHGELFF.

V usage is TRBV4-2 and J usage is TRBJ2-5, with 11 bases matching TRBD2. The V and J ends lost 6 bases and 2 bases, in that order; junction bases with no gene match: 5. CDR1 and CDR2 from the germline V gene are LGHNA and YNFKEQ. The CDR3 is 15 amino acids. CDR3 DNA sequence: TGTGCCAGCAGTGCGACTAGCGGGGTACAAGAGACCCAGTACTTC. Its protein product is CASSATSGVQETQYF.

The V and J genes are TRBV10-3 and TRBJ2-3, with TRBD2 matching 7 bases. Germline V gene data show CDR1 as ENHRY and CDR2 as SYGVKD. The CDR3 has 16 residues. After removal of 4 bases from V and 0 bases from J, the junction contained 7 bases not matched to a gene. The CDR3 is CAISASSGASTDTQYF. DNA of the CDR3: TGTGCCATCAGTGCGTCTAGCGGAGCTAGCACAGATACGCAGTATTTT.

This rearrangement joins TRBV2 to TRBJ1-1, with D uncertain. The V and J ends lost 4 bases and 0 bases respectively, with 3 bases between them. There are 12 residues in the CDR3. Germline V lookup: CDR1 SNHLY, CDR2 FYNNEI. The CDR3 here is CASSALNTEAFF. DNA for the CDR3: TGTGCCAGCAGTGCCTTGAACACTGAAGCTTTCTTT.

CDR3 nucleotides: TGTGCCAGCAGCCAGATGGGGGGACGGGGTGAAGCTTTCTTT. Protein: CASSQMGGRGEAFF. This chain uses TRBV3-1 (or the pseudogene TRBV3-2) with TRBJ1-1, with D possibly matching TRBD1 (5 bases). Looked up from germline, CDR1 is LGHDT and CDR2 is YNNKEL (reference sequence). V was cut by 3 bases and J by 7 bases, with 15 bases left in between. This CDR3 is built from 14 residues.

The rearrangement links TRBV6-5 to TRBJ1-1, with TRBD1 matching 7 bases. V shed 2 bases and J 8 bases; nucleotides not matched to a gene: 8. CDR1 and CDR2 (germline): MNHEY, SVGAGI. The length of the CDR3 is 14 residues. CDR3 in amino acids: CASSYPGTDREAFF. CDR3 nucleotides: TGTGCCAGCAGTTACCCAGGGACAGATAGAGAAGCTTTCTTT.

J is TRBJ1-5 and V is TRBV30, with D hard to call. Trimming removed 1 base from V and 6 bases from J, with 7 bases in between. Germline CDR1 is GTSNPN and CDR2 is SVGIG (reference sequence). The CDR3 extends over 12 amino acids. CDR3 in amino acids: CAWSAAAQPQHF. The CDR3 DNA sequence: TGTGCCTGGAGTGCGGCGGCTCAGCCCCAGCATTTT.

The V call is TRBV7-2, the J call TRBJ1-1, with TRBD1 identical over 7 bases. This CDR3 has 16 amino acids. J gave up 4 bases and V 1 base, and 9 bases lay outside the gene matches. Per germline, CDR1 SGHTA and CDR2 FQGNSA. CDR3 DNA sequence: TGTGCCAGCAGCTTAGAAGGGACAGTCACAGGCACTGAAGCTTTCTTT. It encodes CASSLEGTVTGTEAFF.

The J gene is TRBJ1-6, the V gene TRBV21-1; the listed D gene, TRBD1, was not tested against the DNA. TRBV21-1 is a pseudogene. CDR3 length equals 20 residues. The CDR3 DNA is TGTGCCAGCAGCAAAGGGGTGGCGACACTGACGAAAGCCATTAATTCACCCCTCCACTTT. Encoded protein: CASSKGVATLTKAINSPLHF.

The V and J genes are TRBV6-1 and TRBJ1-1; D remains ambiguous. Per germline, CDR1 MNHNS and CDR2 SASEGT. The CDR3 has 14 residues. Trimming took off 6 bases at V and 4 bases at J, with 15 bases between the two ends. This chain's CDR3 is CASSPPWEGTEAFF. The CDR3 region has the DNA TGTGCCAGCAGCCCCCCCTGGGAGGGCACTGAAGCTTTCTTT.